This T cell receptor beta chain was captured by sequencing in a study of shared clonotypes between healthy human individuals. Study-wide background: The donor pool was made up of a couple of women and a few men aged 18 to 49. Three CD4 naive, three CD4 memory, two CD8 naive and one CD8 memory plate were used per donor.

Sequenced by immunoSEQ multiplex PCR; TCRdb stores in-frame clones only, minus some. This table holds more than 1 million clones, about 84% found once. Germline V gene data show CDR1 as SNHLY and CDR2 as FYNNEI. V was cut by 6 bases and J by 3 bases, with 12 bases left in between. The CDR3 consists of 14 residues. This TCR was sampled from a man younger than 35 in good health. Some clones in this sample may be carry-over from other donors' samples. The chain couples TRBV2 to TRBJ1-5, with D unclear. Sequences were obtained from memory CD4+ T cells from PBMCs. Noted subset: CD45RA-negative fraction. The CDR3 sequence is CASRGRRLNQPQHF. The CDR3 nucleotides read TGTGCCAGCAGGGGTAGGAGACTCAATCAGCCCCAGCATTTT.